The T cell receptor (beta chain) described here comes from a study of blood T cell repertoires in COVID-19. As handled by the study authors: Amplification of reference gene primers provided the estimated nucleated cell counts. Clones were sequenced by immunoSEQ multiplex PCR, and TCRdb holds only the in-frame ones, with some missing. V and J calls and clone size are given by that table; D and trimming were obtained from the DNA. Of tens of thousands of clones in the sample, approximately 88% were seen once. CDR1 is MNHEY, CDR2 SMNVEV, per germline (reference sequence). The trim removed 2 bases at V and 7 bases at J, leaving 5 bases unmatched. The CDR3 totals 14 residues.

The TCR originated in a woman between 45 and 65 years old with acute or convalescent COVID-19. Sequenced sample: peripheral blood. V usage is TRBV27 and J usage is TRBJ1-5; 7 bases align to TRBD1. The CDR3 coding sequence is TGTGCCAGCAGTTTAGGTCAGGGGGGCCAGCCCCAGCATTTT. It specifies CASSLGQGGQPQHF.